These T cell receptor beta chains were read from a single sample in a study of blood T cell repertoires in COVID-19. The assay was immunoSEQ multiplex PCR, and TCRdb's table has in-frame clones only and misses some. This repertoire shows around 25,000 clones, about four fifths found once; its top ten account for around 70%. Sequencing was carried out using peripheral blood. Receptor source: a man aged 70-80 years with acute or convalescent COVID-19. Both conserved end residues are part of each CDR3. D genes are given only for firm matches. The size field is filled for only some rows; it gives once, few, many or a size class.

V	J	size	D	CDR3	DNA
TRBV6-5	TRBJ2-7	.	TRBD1	CASSYSTGTGYGEQYF	TGTGCCAGCAGTTACAGTACCGGGACAGGCTACGGCGAGCAGTACTTC
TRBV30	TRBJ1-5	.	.	CAWSVQGGGNQPQHF	TGTGCCTGGAGTGTACAAGGAGGGGGCAATCAGCCCCAGCATTTT
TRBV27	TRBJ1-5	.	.	CASSNRESQPQHF	TGTGCCAGCAGTAACAGGGAGTCACAGCCCCAGCATTTT
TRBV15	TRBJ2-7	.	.	CATSRVYRPSYEQYF	TGTGCCACCAGCAGAGTATACAGGCCCTCCTACGAGCAGTACTTC
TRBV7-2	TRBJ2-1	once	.	CASSSPDGGNEQFF	TGTGCCAGCAGCTCCCCAGATGGAGGCAATGAGCAGTTCTTC
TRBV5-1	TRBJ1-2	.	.	CASSVAGPPAYGYTF	TGCGCCAGCAGCGTGGCAGGCCCCCCCGCATATGGCTACACCTTC
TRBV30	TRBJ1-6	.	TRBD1	CAWSVQGGESSYNSPLHF	TGTGCCTGGAGTGTCCAGGGGGGCGAGAGCTCCTATAATTCACCCCTCCACTTT
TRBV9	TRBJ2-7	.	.	CASSVSDSYEQYF	TGTGCCAGCAGCGTTTCGGACAGTTACGAGCAGTACTTC
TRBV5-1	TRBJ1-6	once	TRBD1	CASSPGTGWNSPLHF	TGCGCCAGCAGCCCTGGGACAGGGTGGAATTCACCCCTCCACTTT
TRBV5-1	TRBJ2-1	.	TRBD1	CASSLTPGTGKSEQFF	TGCGCCAGCAGCTTAACCCCCGGGACAGGGAAGAGTGAGCAGTTCTTC
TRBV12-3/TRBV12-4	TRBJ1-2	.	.	CASSSRNYGYTF	TGTGCCAGCAGTTCCCGTAACTATGGCTACACCTTC
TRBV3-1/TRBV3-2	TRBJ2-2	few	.	CASSQAGGIGGELFF	TGTGCCAGCAGCCAAGCGGGCGGGATAGGCGGGGAGCTGTTTTTT
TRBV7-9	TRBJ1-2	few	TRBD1	CASRPGTAIYTF	TGTGCCAGCAGACCCGGGACAGCGATCTACACCTTC
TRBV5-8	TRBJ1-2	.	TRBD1	CANARRDRGSGYTF	TGTGCCAACGCACGTAGGGACAGAGGGAGCGGCTACACCTTC
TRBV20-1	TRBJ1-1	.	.	CSAAGSAEAFF	TGCAGTGCTGCGGGGTCAGCTGAAGCTTTCTTT
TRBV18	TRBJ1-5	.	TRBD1	CASSPPNRGGSNQPQHF	TGTGCCAGCTCACCACCGAACAGGGGGGGTAGCAATCAGCCCCAGCATTTT
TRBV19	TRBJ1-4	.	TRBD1	CASSMLGTGNEKLFF	TGTGCCAGTAGTATGCTCGGGACAGGGAATGAAAAACTGTTTTTT
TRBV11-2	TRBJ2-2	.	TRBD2	CASSVGTRRTGELFF	TGTGCCAGCAGCGTCGGGACTAGGAGGACCGGGGAGCTGTTTTTT
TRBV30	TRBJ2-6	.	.	CAWSVGSSGANVLTF	TGTGCCTGGAGTGTTGGGAGCTCTGGGGCCAACGTCCTGACTTTC
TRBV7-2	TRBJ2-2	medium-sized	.	CASSVQVTTNTGELFF	TGTGCCAGCAGCGTACAGGTAACAACGAACACCGGGGAGCTGTTTTTT
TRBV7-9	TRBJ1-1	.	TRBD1	CASSLRDRGANTEAFF	TGTGCCAGCAGCTTAAGGGACAGAGGAGCGAACACTGAAGCTTTCTTT
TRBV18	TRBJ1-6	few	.	CASSPTVTSPLHF	TGTGCCAGCTCACCAACTGTCACTTCACCCCTCCACTTT
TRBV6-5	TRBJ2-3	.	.	CASKAGADTQYF	TGTGCCAGCAAGGCCGGGGCAGATACGCAGTATTTT
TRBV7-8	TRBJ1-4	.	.	CASSVGGLVFF	TGTGCCAGCAGCGTTGGGGGCCTCGTGTTTTTT
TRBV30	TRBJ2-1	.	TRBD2	CAWSDQTSGTGNEQFF	TGTGCCTGGAGTGATCAAACTAGCGGAACTGGGAATGAGCAGTTCTTC
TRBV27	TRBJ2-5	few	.	CASSSTMTRVGVAGESTQYF	TGTGCCAGCAGTTCCACTATGACTAGGGTAGGCGTAGCTGGGGAGTCGACCCAGTACTTC
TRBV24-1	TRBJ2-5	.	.	CATSSGSQETQYF	TGTGCCACCAGTTCCGGGTCCCAAGAGACCCAGTACTTC
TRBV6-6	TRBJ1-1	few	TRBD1	CASSQTGGTEAFF	TGTGCCAGCAGTCAAACAGGGGGCACTGAAGCTTTCTTT
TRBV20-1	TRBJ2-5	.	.	CSASEASQYF	TGCAGTGCTAGTGAGGCTTCGCAGTACTTC
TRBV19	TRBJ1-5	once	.	CASKRGGQPQHF	TGTGCCAGTAAGAGGGGGGGTCAGCCCCAGCATTTT
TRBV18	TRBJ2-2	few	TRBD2	CASSPPVSGIGGELFF	TGTGCCAGCTCACCACCGGTTAGCGGGATTGGCGGGGAGCTGTTTTTT
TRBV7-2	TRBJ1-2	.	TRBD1	CASSSGTGDAGYTF	TGTGCCAGCAGCTCTGGGACAGGGGATGCTGGCTACACCTTC
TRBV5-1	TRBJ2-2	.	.	CASSFLASVNTGELFF	TGCGCCAGCAGCTTTCTGGCCAGCGTTAACACCGGGGAGCTGTTTTTT